Listed here are 7 T cell receptor beta chains from one sample, sequenced in a study of early stage breast cancer tumors. Only in-frame clones appear in the TCRdb table, and some are missing; sequencing was by immunoSEQ multiplex PCR. The data show about 72,000 clones, with around 80% seen just once and roughly 3.2% held by the top ten. The sample comprised blood. The receptor source for this set is a person between 60 and 69 years old with breast cancer.

For this clone: Germline is not matched at one junction end, which may reflect a read error. This sequence joins TRBV7-7 and TRBJ2-5; TRBD2 matches at 10 bases. Germline CDR1 and CDR2: SSHAT and FNYEAQ (reference sequence). The length of the CDR3 is 14 residues. CDR3 sequence: CASSFLAGAETQYF. CDR3 nucleotides: TGTGCTAGCAGCTTCCTAGCGGGAGCAGAGACCCAGTACTTC.

The chain links TRBV7-3 to TRBJ2-3, with a weak D call TRBD1 (5 bases). Looked up from germline, CDR1 is SGHTA and CDR2 is FQGTGA. The CDR3 totals 13 residues. Trimming took off 2 bases at V and 6 bases at J, with 9 bases between the two ends. Written as DNA, the CDR3 is TGTGCCAGCAGCTTAGGGTCAGGGGATACGCAGTATTTT. It encodes CASSLGSGDTQYF.

This chain joins TRBV19 and TRBJ2-3, with D hard to call. V dropped 6 bases and J dropped 6 bases, with 13 bases sitting between them. Germline CDR1 is LNHDA and CDR2 is SQIVND (reference sequence). The CDR3 loop spans 13 amino acids. The CDR3: CASSSTRRDTQYF. The CDR3 DNA reads TGTGCCAGTAGCTCTACCCGGCGGGATACGCAGTATTTT. The full variable domain, its missing parts supplied by reference TRBV19 and TRBJ2-3, is DGGITQSPKYLFRKEGQNVTLSCEQNLNHDAMYWYRQDPGQGLRLIYYSQIVNDFQKGDIAEGYSVSREKKESFPLTVTSAQKNPTAFYLCASSSTRRDTQYFGPGTRLTVL.

The chain has TRBV5-8 and TRBJ2-2; D is unclear. The length of the CDR3 is 14 residues. Germline values: CDR1 SGHTS, CDR2 YDEGEE. V was clipped by 0 bases and J by 0 bases, with 3 bases between them. Written as DNA, the CDR3 is TGTGCCAGCAGCTTGGTTACGAACACCGGGGAGCTGTTTTTT. Translating gives CASSLVTNTGELFF. Based on the CDR3 plus reference TRBV5-8 and TRBJ2-2, the full variable domain is EAGVTQSPTHLIKTRGQQATLRCSPISGHTSVYWYQQALGLGLQFLLWYDEGEERNRGNFPPRFSGRQFPNYSSELNVNALELEDSALYLCASSLVTNTGELFFGEGSRLTVL.

This clone was observed a single time. The CDR3 coding sequence is TGTGCCAGTAGTCCACTCCCCCGCCGACAGTTAAGGTCCACAGATACGCAGTATTTT. Protein product: CASSPLPRRQLRSTDTQYF. The gene calls are TRBV19 and TRBJ2-3, with D possibly being TRBD1 (5 bases). The CDR3 sequence is 19 residues long. V was trimmed by 5 bases and J by 2 bases, leaving 26 bases between them. From germline, CDR1 is LNHDA and CDR2 SQIVND (reference sequence).

The chain joins TRBV4-1 to TRBJ2-4; perhaps TRBD2 as D (5 bases). The CDR3 contains 15 residues. CDR1 is MGHRA and CDR2 is YSYEKL in the germline V gene. V gave up 4 bases and J gave up 6 bases, with 16 bases separating them. CDR3 DNA sequence: TGCGCCAGCAGCCTCGTCCTAGGCCGGGGAAACATTCAGTACTTC. Residues: CASSLVLGRGNIQYF.

The chain couples TRBV7-9 to TRBJ1-2; 8 bases line up with TRBD1. The CDR3 contains 11 residues. CDR1 and CDR2 from the germline V gene are SEHNR and FQNEAQ (reference sequence). J gave up 11 bases and V 5 bases, and 4 bases lay outside the gene matches. The CDR3 DNA is TGTGCCAGCAGCCGAGGACAGGGTTACACCTTC. Amino acids: CASSRGQGYTF.